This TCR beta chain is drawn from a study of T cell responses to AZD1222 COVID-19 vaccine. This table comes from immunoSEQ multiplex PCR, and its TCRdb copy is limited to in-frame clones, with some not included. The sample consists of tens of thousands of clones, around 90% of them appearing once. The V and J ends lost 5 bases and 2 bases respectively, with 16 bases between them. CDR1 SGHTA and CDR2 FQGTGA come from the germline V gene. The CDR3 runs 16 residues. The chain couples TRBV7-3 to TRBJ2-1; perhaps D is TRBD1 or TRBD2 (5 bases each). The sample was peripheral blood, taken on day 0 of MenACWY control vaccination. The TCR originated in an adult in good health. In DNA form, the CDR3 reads TGTGCCAGCAGCCTACAAGCCCGGGGACCCTACAATGAGCAGTTCTTC. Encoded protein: CASSLQARGPYNEQFF.